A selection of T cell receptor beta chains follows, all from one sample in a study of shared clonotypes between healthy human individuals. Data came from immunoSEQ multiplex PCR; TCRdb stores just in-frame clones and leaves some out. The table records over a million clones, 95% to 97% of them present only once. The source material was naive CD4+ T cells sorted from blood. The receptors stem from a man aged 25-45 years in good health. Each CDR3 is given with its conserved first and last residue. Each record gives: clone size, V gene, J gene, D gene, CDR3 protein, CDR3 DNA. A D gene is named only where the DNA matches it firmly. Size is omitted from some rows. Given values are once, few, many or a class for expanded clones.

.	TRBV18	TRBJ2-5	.	CASSPIVEETQYF	TGTGCCAGCTCACCAATCGTGGAAGAGACCCAGTACTTC
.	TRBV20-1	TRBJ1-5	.	CSAGGPQHF	TGCAGTGCCGGGGGGCCCCAGCATTTT
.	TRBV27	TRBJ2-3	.	CASSLRGADTQYF	TGTGCCAGCAGTTTAAGGGGGGCAGATACGCAGTATTTT
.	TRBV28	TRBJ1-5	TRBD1	CASSEQGARGNQPQHF	TGTGCCAGCAGTGAACAGGGGGCGAGAGGCAATCAGCCCCAGCATTTT
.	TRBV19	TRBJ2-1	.	CASSIGYSSSYNEQFF	TGTGCCAGTAGTATCGGCTATTCTAGCTCCTACAATGAGCAGTTCTTC
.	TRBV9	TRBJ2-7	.	CASSVDSLSYEQYF	TGTGCCAGCAGCGTCGACAGCCTCTCCTACGAGCAGTACTTC
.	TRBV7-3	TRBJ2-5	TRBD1	CASSPGQEETQYF	TGTGCCAGCAGCCCGGGACAGGAAGAGACCCAGTACTTC
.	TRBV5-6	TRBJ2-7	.	CASSLDVEVGSYEQYF	TGTGCCAGCAGCTTGGATGTAGAGGTAGGCTCCTACGAGCAGTACTTC
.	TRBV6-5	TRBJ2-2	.	CASSLRSTNTGELFF	TGTGCCAGCAGTCTACGCTCTACGAACACCGGGGAGCTGTTTTTT
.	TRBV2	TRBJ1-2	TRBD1	CASVVETGEFGGYTF	TGTGCCAGCGTAGTAGAGACAGGGGAGTTTGGTGGCTACACCTTC
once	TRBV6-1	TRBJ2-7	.	CASSEAAGPLHEQYF	TGTGCCAGCAGTGAAGCAGCAGGACCCCTACACGAGCAGTACTTC
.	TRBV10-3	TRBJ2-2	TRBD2	CAISHPPSGLTGELFF	TGTGCCATCAGTCACCCCCCTAGCGGGTTGACCGGGGAGCTGTTTTTT
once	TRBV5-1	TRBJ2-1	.	CASSPYRQYNEQFF	TGCGCCAGCAGCCCGTATCGGCAATACAATGAGCAGTTCTTC
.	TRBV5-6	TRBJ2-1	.	CASSRHNEQFF	TGTGCCAGCAGCCGGCACAATGAGCAGTTCTTC
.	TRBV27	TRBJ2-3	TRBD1	CASSPGTGRYTQYF	TGTGCCAGCAGTCCCGGGACAGGGCGGTATACGCAGTATTTT
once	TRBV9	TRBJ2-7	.	CASSVGLFGEQEQYF	TGTGCCAGCAGCGTAGGCTTATTTGGGGAGCAGGAGCAGTACTTC
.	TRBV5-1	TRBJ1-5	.	CASSLEGGSNQPQHF	TGCGCCAGCAGCTTGGAAGGCGGGAGCAATCAGCCCCAGCATTTT
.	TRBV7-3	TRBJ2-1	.	CASSLSDRHVNEQFF	TGTGCCAGCAGCTTATCCGACAGACACGTCAATGAGCAGTTCTTC
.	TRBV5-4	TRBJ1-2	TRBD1	CASSLTGASSYGYTF	TGTGCCAGCAGCTTGACAGGGGCCTCTTCCTATGGCTACACCTTC
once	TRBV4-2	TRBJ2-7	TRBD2	CASSHARESAYEQYF	TGTGCCAGCAGCCATGCGCGGGAGTCAGCCTACGAGCAGTACTTC
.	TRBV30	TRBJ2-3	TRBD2	CAWAGRAHTDTQYF	TGTGCCTGGGCCGGGAGGGCCCACACAGATACGCAGTATTTT
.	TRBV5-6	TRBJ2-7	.	CASSFSRTYEQYF	TGTGCCAGCAGCTTTTCCCGGACCTACGAGCAGTACTTC
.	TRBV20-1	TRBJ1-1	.	CSAQGNTEAFF	TGCAGCGCACAGGGGAACACTGAAGCTTTCTTT
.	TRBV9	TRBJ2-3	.	CASSQTGTDTQYF	TGTGCCAGCAGCCAAACAGGCACAGATACGCAGTATTTT
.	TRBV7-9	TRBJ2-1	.	CASKALAIVINEQFF	TGTGCCAGCAAGGCCCTAGCCATAGTAATAAATGAGCAGTTCTTC
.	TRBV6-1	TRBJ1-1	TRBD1	CASRERQGMNTEAFF	TGTGCCAGCAGGGAAAGACAGGGTATGAACACTGAAGCTTTCTTT
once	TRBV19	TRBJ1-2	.	CASSIGPGGYGYTF	TGTGCCAGTAGTATAGGGCCCGGGGGCTATGGCTACACCTTC
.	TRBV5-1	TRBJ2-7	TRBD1	CASSSPGQGVRSYEQYF	TGCGCCAGCAGCTCTCCGGGACAGGGGGTTAGATCCTACGAGCAGTACTTC
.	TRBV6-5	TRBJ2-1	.	CASSSWTGLGNNEQFF	TGTGCCAGCAGTTCCTGGACGGGTTTGGGAAACAATGAGCAGTTCTTC
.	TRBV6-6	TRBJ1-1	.	CASSRTRNTEAFF	TGTGCCAGCAGTCGGACACGAAACACTGAAGCTTTCTTT
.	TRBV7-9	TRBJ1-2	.	CASSLETDVYTF	TGTGCCAGCAGCTTAGAAACAGACGTCTACACCTTC
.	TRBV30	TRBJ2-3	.	CAWSPGGRDTQYF	TGTGCCTGGAGTCCAGGGGGGCGTGATACGCAGTATTTT
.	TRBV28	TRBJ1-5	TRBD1	CASDSGQGSQPQHF	TGTGCCAGCGACTCGGGACAGGGAAGTCAGCCCCAGCATTTT
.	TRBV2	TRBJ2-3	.	CASNFDRNTDTQYF	TGTGCCAGCAATTTCGACAGAAACACAGATACGCAGTATTTT
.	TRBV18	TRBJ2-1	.	CASSQSGDEQFF	TGTGCCAGCTCACAGTCCGGGGATGAGCAGTTCTTC
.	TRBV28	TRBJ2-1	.	CASSSISPGSNNEQFF	TGTGCCAGCAGTTCCATATCCCCCGGATCGAACAATGAGCAGTTCTTC
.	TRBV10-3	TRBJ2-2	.	CAISLTENTGELFF	TGTGCCATCAGCTTGACAGAAAACACCGGGGAGCTGTTTTTT
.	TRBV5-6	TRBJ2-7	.	CASSSGQIYEQYF	TGTGCCAGCAGCTCAGGACAAATCTACGAGCAGTACTTC
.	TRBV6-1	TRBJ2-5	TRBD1	CASSEDRVRETQYF	TGTGCCAGCAGTGAGGACAGGGTTAGGGAGACCCAGTACTTC
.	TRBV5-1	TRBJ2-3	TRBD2	CASSLAGTRARTDTQYF	TGCGCCAGCAGCTTGGCCGGGACTAGGGCCCGCACAGATACGCAGTATTTT
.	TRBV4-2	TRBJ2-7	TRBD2	CASSHGLGEQYF	TGTGCCAGCAGCCACGGACTAGGCGAGCAGTACTTC
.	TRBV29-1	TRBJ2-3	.	CSAVQGSGPDTQYF	TGCAGCGCCGTGCAGGGGTCGGGCCCAGATACGCAGTATTTT
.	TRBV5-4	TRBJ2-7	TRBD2	CASSSGSGGRYEQYF	TGTGCCAGCAGCTCAGGGTCGGGCGGGAGATACGAGCAGTACTTC
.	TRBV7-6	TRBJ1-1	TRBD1	CASSPRGRGDTEAFF	TGTGCCAGCAGCCCAAGGGGCAGGGGGGACACTGAAGCTTTCTTT
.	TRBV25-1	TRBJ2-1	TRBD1	CASSARQGSYNEQFF	TGTGCCAGCAGTGCCAGACAGGGGTCCTACAATGAGCAGTTCTTC
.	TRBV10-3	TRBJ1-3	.	CATKGQNTIYF	TGTGCCACCAAGGGGCAAAACACCATATATTTT
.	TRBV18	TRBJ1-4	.	CASSPITGGNEKLFF	TGTGCCAGCTCACCAATTACCGGAGGTAATGAAAAACTGTTTTTT
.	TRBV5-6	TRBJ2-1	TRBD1	CASSIYRDRSYNEQFF	TGTGCCAGCAGCATATACCGGGACAGATCCTACAATGAGCAGTTCTTC